The next 32 T cell receptor beta chains were all read from a single sample in a study of T cells in Graves' hyperthyroidism and ophthalmopathy. The investigators amplified TCR beta CDR3 regions from RNA transcripts. In the first-round RT-PCR of the TCR CDR3, the HTBI primer set was used. TCRdb recomputed calls from the multiplex PCR reads with MiXCR, one row per CDR3 protein. The profile shows about 550,000 distinct CDR3 sequences, less than 25% of them singletons. The sequenced sample consisted of blood. The source of these receptors is a man in his late teens or twenties with Graves' hyperthyroidism.

This clonotype occurred many times. Written as DNA, the CDR3 is TGTGCCAGCAGCTTAGGACAGCGCTTGGCTTTCTTT. Its protein product is CASSLGQRLAFF. The V and J genes are TRBV7-9 and TRBJ1-1; D perhaps matches TRBD1 (5 bases). CDR1 SEHNR and CDR2 FQNEAQ come from the germline V gene (reference sequence). V was cut by 1 base and J by 11 bases, with 11 bases left in between. The CDR3 loop spans 12 amino acids.

This clonotype was counted many times. The chain joins TRBV4-1 to TRBJ1-1; D remains unclear. Trimming removed 0 bases at V and 0 bases at J, with 8 bases between. Per the germline V gene, CDR1 is MGHRA and CDR2 is YSYEKL. The CDR3 consists of 15 residues. CDR3 in DNA: TGCGCCAGCAGCCAAGAACAGAGTATGAACACTGAAGCTTTCTTT. Its protein is CASSQEQSMNTEAFF.

The rearrangement links TRBV20-1 to TRBJ1-2, with 7 bases fitting TRBD1. Germline CDR1 reads DFQATT; CDR2 reads SNEGSKA (reference sequence). Trimming took 7 bases from V and 3 from J; bases not matched to a gene: 8. There are 13 residues in the CDR3. The CDR3 bases are TGCAGTGGGGAATCGGGACAGTACTATGGCTACACCTTC. As protein: CSGESGQYYGYTF.

This clonotype appeared many times. The chain combines TRBV12-3 or TRBV12-4 with TRBJ1-5; 7 bases line up with TRBD1. J gave up 0 bases and V 3 bases, and 8 bases lay outside the gene matches. CDR3 size: 17 residues. The CDR3, as DNA: TGTGCCAGCAGTTTCCGGGACAGCCTATATAGCAATCAGCCCCAGCATTTT. Translated, it gives CASSFRDSLYSNQPQHF.

In its sample, this clonotype was seen many times. This chain uses TRBV11-3 with TRBJ2-7; D may be TRBD1 (6 bases). The CDR3 extends over 13 amino acids. Trimming shortened V by 7 bases and J by 2 bases, and 12 bases separated the two germline ends. The germline V gene encodes CDR1 SGHNT and CDR2 YENEEA. CDR3 region: CASNSQGTYEQYF. In DNA, the CDR3 is TGTGCCAGCAACTCTCAGGGGACCTACGAGCAGTACTTC.

This clonotype was seen many times. This chain uses TRBV10-3 with TRBJ2-7; D perhaps matches TRBD2 (5 bases). The length of the CDR3 is 14 residues. Germline V gene sequence: CDR1 ENHRY, CDR2 SYGVKD. V dropped 3 bases and J dropped 6 bases, with 15 bases sitting between them. The CDR3 loop reads CAISESLGSGEQYF. CDR3 coding DNA: TGTGCCATCAGTGAATCTCTGGGCAGCGGCGAGCAGTACTTC.

This chain links TRBV18 with TRBJ1-1, with 8 bases matching TRBD1. With V trimmed by 3 bases and J by 5 bases, 8 bases remained unmatched. Per the germline V gene, CDR1 is KGHSH and CDR2 is LQKENI. This CDR3 is 15 amino acids long. Here the CDR3 reads CASSPVSTGGTEAFF. The CDR3, as DNA: TGTGCCAGCTCACCGGTAAGCACAGGGGGAACTGAAGCTTTCTTT.

The CDR3 reads CSVGRANYGYTF. CDR3 bases: TGCAGCGTTGGTCGCGCTAACTATGGCTACACCTTC. The V and J genes are TRBV29-1 and TRBJ1-2; the D is unclear. Germline V gene data show CDR1 as SQVTM and CDR2 as ANQGSEA. The CDR3 runs 12 residues. The V and J ends lost 4 bases and 0 bases respectively, with 6 bases between them.

The sample holds many counts of this clonotype. The chain joins TRBV6-2 or TRBV6-3 to TRBJ2-5, with D perhaps matching TRBD2 (5 bases). The CDR3 consists of 15 residues. From germline, CDR1 is MNHEY and CDR2 SVGEGT. V shed 0 bases and J shed 5 bases, with 13 bases lying between them. Written as DNA, the CDR3 is TGTGCCAGCAGTTACTCGAGCGGAAGGGCCGAGACCCAGTACTTC. This gives the protein CASSYSSGRAETQYF.

This clonotype was found many times. The CDR3 protein is CASRRQVFSQPQHF. The CDR3 DNA follows: TGTGCCAGCAGGAGACAGGTATTTAGTCAGCCCCAGCATTTT. The chain links TRBV28 to TRBJ1-5; tentatively, D is TRBD1 (6 bases). Trimming stripped 6 bases from V and 6 bases from J, with 15 bases between. Germline CDR1 MDHEN, CDR2 SYDVKM. The CDR3 sequence is 14 residues long. Variable domain in full (rest from reference TRBV28 and TRBJ1-5): DVKVTQSSRYLVKRTGEKVFLECVQDMDHENMFWYRQDPGLGLRLIYFSYDVKMKEKGDIPEGYSVSREKKERFSLILESASTNQTSMYLCASRRQVFSQPQHFGDGTRLSIL.

This clonotype was recorded at least ten times. The rearrangement joins TRBV6-1 to TRBJ1-5; 9 bases map to TRBD1. Germline loops: CDR1 MNHNS, CDR2 SASEGT. J lost 7 bases, V lost 7 bases, and 11 bases had no gene match. This CDR3 has 15 amino acids. The CDR3 coding sequence is TGTGCCAGCACTCAGGGACAGGGAACGGTGCAGCCCCAGCATTTT. Amino acids: CASTQGQGTVQPQHF.

The chain has TRBV30 and TRBJ1-1; 12 positions agree with TRBD1. Germline V gives CDR1 GTSNPN, CDR2 SVGIG (reference sequence). The CDR3 spans 15 residues. The V segment lost 6 bases and the J segment 5 bases; nucleotides outside the gene matches: 10. Here the CDR3 DNA reads TGTGCCTGCCTCCGGGACAGGGGGCCTGGGACTGAAGCTTTCTTT. Protein product: CACLRDRGPGTEAFF.

About this clonotype: A much larger clone is a single base away; this may be a read error. In DNA, the CDR3 is TGTGGCAGCAGCAGGACGAACTCTGAAGCTTTCTTT. Its protein product is CGSSRTNSEAFF. V gene TRBV6-2 or TRBV6-3 combines with J gene TRBJ1-1; D gene ambiguous. The CDR3 is 12 amino acids. Germline V gene sequence: CDR1 MNHEY, CDR2 SVGEGT.

This clonotype was seen repeatedly, ten times or more. This rearrangement joins TRBV12-3 or TRBV12-4 to TRBJ2-5, with TRBD2 matching over 11 bases. Germline trimming cut 6 bases from V and 2 bases from J; bases unmatched to any gene: 5. The CDR3 has 15 residues. The CDR3 loop is CASSLASGGQETQYF. As DNA, the CDR3 is TGTGCCAGCAGCCTCGCTAGCGGGGGGCAAGAGACCCAGTACTTC.

Points on this clonotype: This may come from a read error, since a much larger clone is one base off. The rearrangement joins TRBV2 to TRBJ2-3; TRBD2 matches at 7 bases. The CDR3 extends over 15 amino acids. From germline, CDR1 is SNHLY and CDR2 FYNNEI. Trimming at V came to 3 bases and at J to 2 bases, leaving 5 bases not matched to a gene. CDR3 sequence: CASSEQRGITDTQYF. In DNA form, the CDR3 reads TGTGCCAGCAGTGAGCAGCGGGGAATCACAGATACGCAGTATTTT.

In this sample, this clonotype turned up many times. This sequence joins TRBV28 and TRBJ2-5; 7 bases are shared with TRBD2. Germline-derived CDR1 and CDR2 are MDHEN and SYDVKM. The CDR3 contains 14 residues. V shed 5 bases and J 3 bases; nucleotides not matched to a gene: 6. CDR3 residues: CASSTGTIEETQYF. The CDR3 DNA reads TGTGCCAGCAGTACCGGGACTATAGAAGAGACCCAGTACTTC.

The CDR3 bases are TGTGCCAGCAGTAAACGGACTAGCGGGAACACCGGGGAGCTGTTTTTT. It translates to CASSKRTSGNTGELFF. This chain connects TRBV6-1 to TRBJ2-2; 10 nucleotides align to TRBD2. After removal of 5 bases from V and 1 base from J, the junction contained 4 bases not matched to a gene. CDR1 and CDR2 (germline): MNHNS, SASEGT. The CDR3 contains 16 residues.

A few counts support this clonotype. The chain uses TRBV30 and TRBJ2-4, with 8 bases identical to TRBD2. The CDR3 is 14 residues long. Per germline, CDR1 GTSNPN and CDR2 SVGIG (reference sequence). V gave up 1 base and J gave up 7 bases; unmatched junction bases: 6. CDR3 DNA: TGTGCCTGGAGTGGGACAGCGGGGGTCAACATTCAGTACTTC. This encodes CAWSGTAGVNIQYF.

This clonotype occurred many times. This chain uses TRBV30 with TRBJ2-2, with unresolved D. Germline CDR1 reads GTSNPN; CDR2 reads SVGIG (reference sequence). The CDR3 extends over 13 amino acids. Trimming left V 4 bases short and J 4 bases short, with 10 bases between. CDR3 in DNA: TGTGCCTGGACGAGAGTAGGCACCGGGGAGCTGTTTTTT. Its translation is CAWTRVGTGELFF.

The V and J genes are TRBV12-3 or TRBV12-4 and TRBJ2-7; TRBD1 matches 9 bases. This CDR3 spans 15 amino acids. V lost 6 bases to trimming and J lost 2 bases; unmatched junction nucleotides: 8. The CDR3 bases are TGTGCCAGCAGCCTTAACAGGGGGCGAACCTACGAGCAGTACTTC. Protein sequence: CASSLNRGRTYEQYF.

This chain links TRBV14 with TRBJ2-7; D gene unclear. Per germline, CDR1 SGHDN and CDR2 FVKESK. This CDR3 contains 12 residues. Trimming stripped 1 base from V and 3 bases from J, with 4 bases between. The CDR3 nucleotides read TGTGCCAGCAGCCAAGTTTTCTACGAGCAGTACTTC. Amino acids: CASSQVFYEQYF.

The chain has TRBV28 and TRBJ1-5; 7 nucleotides match TRBD1. This CDR3 is 15 amino acids long. Per germline, CDR1 MDHEN and CDR2 SYDVKM. The V and J ends lost 2 bases and 10 bases, in that order; junction bases with no gene match: 11. This chain's CDR3 is CASSLIRGPTHPQHF. CDR3 bases: TGTGCCAGCAGTTTAATTAGGGGGCCGACCCACCCCCAGCATTTT.

This sequence joins TRBV28 and TRBJ2-4; D is perhaps TRBD1 (5 bases). V lost 2 bases to trimming and J lost 6 bases, with 11 bases between them. CDR3 length equals 14 residues. Germline V gives CDR1 MDHEN, CDR2 SYDVKM. The CDR3 region is CASSLVGRANIQYF. The CDR3 DNA is TGTGCCAGCAGTTTAGTGGGGCGCGCAAACATTCAGTACTTC.

With respect to this clonotype: This may stem from a read error, because a much larger clone lies one nucleotide away. The chain couples TRBV13 to TRBJ2-7, with D possibly matching TRBD2 (6 bases). V lost 4 bases, J lost 5 bases, and 15 bases lay in between. The CDR3 spans 14 residues. The V gene's germline CDR1 is PRHDT and CDR2 FYEKMQ (reference sequence). The CDR3 DNA sequence: TGTGCCAGCAGCTCTACGGGACTGCGGGACGAGCAGTACTTC. Its protein is CASSSTGLRDEQYF.

This chain connects TRBV25-1 to TRBJ1-1; D is perhaps TRBD1 (5 bases). Trimming took 9 bases from V and 0 from J, leaving 11 bases between them. The length of the CDR3 is 13 residues. Germline loops: CDR1 MGHDK, CDR2 SYGVNS. Here the CDR3 reads CASGDRLNTEAFF. Here the CDR3 DNA reads TGTGCCAGTGGAGACAGACTGAACACTGAAGCTTTCTTT. Together with reference TRBV25-1 and TRBJ1-1, the CDR3 gives the full variable domain: EADIYQTPRYLVIGTGKKITLECSQTMGHDKMYWYQQDPGMELHLIHYSYGVNSTEKGDLSSESTVSRIRTEHFPLTLESARPSHTSQYLCASGDRLNTEAFFGQGTRLTVV.

This clonotype has at least ten counts. The chain employs TRBV24-1 and TRBJ1-2; no clear D gene. The germline V and J ends were trimmed by 9 bases and 5 bases, with 12 bases remaining between them. The CDR3 sequence is 12 residues long. Germline V gene data show CDR1 as KGHDR and CDR2 as SFDVKD. In DNA form, the CDR3 reads TGTGCCACCGGGCCCACCTCTTATGGCTACACCTTC. It is translated as CATGPTSYGYTF.

A few counts support this clonotype. This sequence joins TRBV20-1 and TRBJ2-5, with 8 bases fitting TRBD1. The junction had 10 bases not matched to a gene; V was cut back by 6 bases and J by 1 base. There are 15 residues in the CDR3. The V gene's germline CDR1 is DFQATT and CDR2 SNEGSKA (reference sequence). CDR3 loop: CSAPRTGLSQETQYF. The CDR3 DNA reads as TGCAGTGCCCCCCGGACAGGGTTAAGCCAAGAGACCCAGTACTTC.

Ten or more counts support this clonotype. V usage is TRBV30 and J usage is TRBJ2-2; maybe TRBD1 (6 bases). CDR3 length equals 15 residues. V was shortened by 2 bases and J by 6 bases, with 16 bases between the two germline ends. Looked up from germline, CDR1 is GTSNPN and CDR2 is SVGIG (reference sequence). CDR3 residues: CAWSKLTGSAGELFF. CDR3 sequence (DNA): TGTGCCTGGAGTAAACTTACAGGGTCCGCCGGGGAGCTGTTTTTT.

This clonotype occurred many times. This chain uses TRBV28 with TRBJ2-7; TRBD2 agrees at 8 bases. The CDR3 is 16 amino acids. Per the germline V gene, CDR1 is MDHEN and CDR2 is SYDVKM. Trimming removed 7 bases from V and 1 base from J; junction bases left unmatched: 12. This CDR3 reads CASTVRGVAMSYEQYF. DNA of the CDR3: TGTGCCAGCACCGTGCGGGGGGTCGCTATGTCCTACGAGCAGTACTTC. Full variable domain (outside the CDR3, taken from reference TRBV28 and TRBJ2-7): DVKVTQSSRYLVKRTGEKVFLECVQDMDHENMFWYRQDPGLGLRLIYFSYDVKMKEKGDIPEGYSVSREKKERFSLILESASTNQTSMYLCASTVRGVAMSYEQYFGPGTRLTVT.

This clonotype appeared many times. The rearrangement uses TRBV6-1 and TRBJ2-6; D gene uncertain. The V and J ends lost 5 bases and 0 bases respectively, with 11 bases between them. The CDR3 covers 16 residues. Germline V gives CDR1 MNHNS, CDR2 SASEGT. The CDR3 sequence: CASSLIKSSGANVLTF. The CDR3 coding sequence is TGTGCCAGCAGTCTCATAAAAAGCTCTGGGGCCAACGTCCTGACTTTC.

This clonotype was recorded a few times. The chain joins TRBV6-1 to TRBJ1-2, with D possibly matching TRBD1 (5 bases). V lost 6 bases and J lost 8, with 16 bases in between. This CDR3 comprises 13 residues. CDR1 and CDR2 from the germline V gene are MNHNS and SASEGT. CDR3 sequence reads: CASSPGFGLGYTF. Written as DNA, the CDR3 is TGTGCCAGCAGCCCAGGGTTCGGTTTAGGCTACACCTTC.

The chain uses TRBV19 and TRBJ2-7; TRBD1 matches 8 bases. The V gene's germline CDR1 is LNHDA and CDR2 SQIVND (reference sequence). J lost 9 bases, V lost 4 bases, and 14 bases had no gene match. This CDR3 comprises 15 residues. CDR3 DNA sequence: TGTGCCAGTAGTACACGGGACAGGTACCCTGGAGGGCAGTACTTC. Its translation is CASSTRDRYPGGQYF. The entire variable domain, with the rest obtained from reference TRBV19 and TRBJ2-7, is as follows: DGGITQSPKYLFRKEGQNVTLSCEQNLNHDAMYWYRQDPGQGLRLIYYSQIVNDFQKGDIAEGYSVSREKKESFPLTVTSAQKNPTAFYLCASSTRDRYPGGQYFGPGTRLTVT.